This record covers a single T cell receptor beta chain. Its antigen is not known. The CDR3 is made up of 14 amino acids. V was pared by 4 bases and J by 1 base, with 10 bases between. Germline-derived CDR1 and CDR2 are SEHNR and FQNEAQ (reference sequence). Genomic DNA templated the TCR beta VDJ and CDR3 profiling. TCRdb recomputed calls from the reads with MiXCR, one row per CDR3 protein. This sample yields around 79,000 distinct CDR3 sequences, of which about 70% are seen a single time; roughly 80% belongs to the top ten. The data were taken from a study of CD8+CD57+ T cells in acquired aplastic anemia. Study overall: Sorted CD4+ and CD8+ cells gave a mean 3.2 ug DNA, range about 0.19 to 27.4 ug.

Points from the study as a whole: Patients and healthy controls showed no significant CD8+ Simpson's diversity difference. The number of CD8+ CDR3 sequences shared by patients and controls was around 30.

Before being chosen for sequencing, patients had shown CD8+CD57+ cell expansion by flow cytometry. Blood sampling was performed on the patients, and none of them had received therapy by then. The chain is built from TRBV7-9 and TRBJ1-1; a weak D match, TRBD1 (6 bases). The sample consisted of sorted CD4+, CD8+, or CD8+CD57+ T cells (not recorded which) from PBMCs. This TCR was sampled from a human donor with aplastic anemia. CDR3 sequence reads: CASSSTGENTEAFF. CDR3 bases: TGTGCCAGCAGCTCGACAGGAGAGAACACTGAAGCTTTCTTT.